The entry below describes one T cell receptor (beta chain). Assay used: immunoSEQ multiplex PCR; TCRdb lists only in-frame clones, some missing. This table has 100,000 to 150,000 clones, over 90% appearing once. This specimen comes from a study of T cell responses to AZD1222 COVID-19 vaccine. V was pared by 1 base and J by 2 bases, with 9 bases between. The CDR3 totals 14 residues. Germline V gene lookup returns CDR1 LGHDT and CDR2 YNNKEL (reference sequence). Sequencing was performed on peripheral blood, taken on day 0 of AZD1222 vaccination. The source is an adult in good health. J is TRBJ2-7 and V is TRBV3-1 (or the pseudogene TRBV3-2); possible D gene TRBD2, 5 bases. In DNA, the CDR3 is TGTGCCAGCAGCCAAGGGACTGGGGCCTACGAGCAGTACTTC. It yields the protein CASSQGTGAYEQYF.